These 14 T cell receptor beta chains share one sample of origin, sequenced in a study of blood T cell repertoires in COVID-19. Some clones are missing from TCRdb's copy, which holds only in-frame ones; the method was immunoSEQ multiplex PCR. The sample contains 150,000 to 160,000 clones, 80% to 90% of which appear only once. The sequencing sample was made of peripheral blood. The receptors stem from a woman aged 40 to 49 with acute or convalescent COVID-19.

The chain links TRBV18 to TRBJ2-5, with D perhaps matching TRBD2 (6 bases). The CDR3 extends over 14 amino acids. The ends were cut back, 2 bases at V and 4 bases at J, with 11 bases in the middle. CDR1 is KGHSH and CDR2 is LQKENI in the germline V gene. This CDR3 is CASSPSVGGETQYF. CDR3 bases: TGTGCCAGCTCACCATCCGTGGGGGGAGAGACCCAGTACTTC.

This clone was counted between two and nine times. CDR3: CASSAQGAPQHF. The CDR3 DNA follows: TGTGCCAGTAGTGCCCAGGGGGCGCCCCAGCATTTT. This sequence joins TRBV19 and TRBJ1-5, with TRBD1 identical over 8 bases. The CDR3 length is 12 residues. Per germline, CDR1 LNHDA and CDR2 SQIVND (reference sequence). The V gene end was trimmed by 5 bases and the J gene end by 9 bases; junction bases not matched to a gene: 3.

This clone was seen just once. This chain uses TRBV6-5 with TRBJ1-2; 7 bases map to TRBD1. This CDR3 comprises 15 residues. With V trimmed by 10 bases and J by 0 bases, 11 bases remained unmatched. Germline CDR1 and CDR2: MNHEY and SVGAGI. The CDR3, as DNA: TGTGCCACTAACAGGGGCGCTAGTTCTAACTATGGCTACACCTTC. This encodes CATNRGASSNYGYTF.

The chain employs TRBV4-1 and TRBJ2-1; 12 nucleotides agree with TRBD2. Germline-derived CDR1 and CDR2 are MGHRA and YSYEKL. V shed 2 bases and J 7 bases; nucleotides not matched to a gene: 6. The CDR3 runs to 16 residues. CDR3 protein: CASSQPSGRGGNEQFF. The DNA for the CDR3 is TGCGCCAGCAGCCAACCTAGCGGGAGGGGTGGGAATGAGCAGTTCTTC.

This chain links TRBV29-1 with TRBJ2-5, with D unresolved. With 7 bases removed from V and 1 base from J, the gap between germline ends came to 4 bases. CDR1 is SQVTM and CDR2 is ANQGSEA in the germline V gene. This CDR3 has 10 residues. This CDR3 reads CSAGQETQYF. As DNA, the CDR3 is TGCAGCGCCGGCCAAGAGACCCAGTACTTC.

The chain recombines TRBV19 with TRBJ1-1, with TRBD1 as a possible D gene (6 bases). CDR1 is LNHDA and CDR2 is SQIVND in the germline V gene (reference sequence). Trimming removed 5 bases at V and 8 bases at J, with 24 bases between. This CDR3 has 16 amino acids. DNA of the CDR3: TGTGCCAGTAGTGTTTCTATCCGGGACAAGGGGACCGAAGCTTTCTTT. This encodes CASSVSIRDKGTEAFF.

This rearrangement joins TRBV10-3 to TRBJ1-3; no reliable D call. The CDR3 totals 14 residues. Germline lookup yields CDR1 ENHRY and CDR2 SYGVKD. V was clipped by 7 bases and J by 4 bases, with 14 bases between them. The CDR3 spells CAIKGSSGGNTIYF. CDR3 sequence (DNA): TGTGCCATCAAAGGGAGCTCTGGCGGAAACACCATATATTTT.

A remark on this clone: Within the sample, other DNA sequences also encode this same CDR3. The chain is built from TRBV27 and TRBJ2-3; D unresolved. Germline CDR1 reads MNHEY; CDR2 reads SMNVEV (reference sequence). This CDR3 contains 12 residues. V lost 6 bases, J lost 2 bases, and 6 bases lay in between. The CDR3 DNA follows: TGTGCCAGCAGCCCGTCCACAGATACGCAGTATTTT. Translation gives CASSPSTDTQYF.

The rearrangement joins TRBV11-2 to TRBJ1-6; D gene unclear. Germline V gene data show CDR1 as SGHAT and CDR2 as FQNNGV. The CDR3 loop spans 14 amino acids. The V and J ends lost 1 base and 10 bases respectively, with 11 bases between them. CDR3 coding DNA: TGTGCCAGCAGCTTAGTCCGTGGGCACTCACCCCTCCACTTT. Protein product: CASSLVRGHSPLHF.

The V and J genes are TRBV5-8 and TRBJ2-1; 8 bases are a match to TRBD2. The CDR3 is made up of 15 amino acids. Germline V gene sequence: CDR1 SGHTS, CDR2 YDEGEE. Trimming cost V 0 bases and J 8 bases; bases outside gene matches: 7. The CDR3, as DNA: TGTGCCAGCAGCTTGGGCCCGGGAGGGGTCCATGAGCAGTTCTTC. It translates to CASSLGPGGVHEQFF.

The rearrangement uses TRBV5-1 and TRBJ1-1; no definite D call. CDR1 and CDR2 (germline): SGHRS, YFSETQ. V was clipped by 0 bases and J by 4 bases, with 13 bases between them. The CDR3 length is 15 residues. CDR3 in amino acids: CASSLERGAGTEAFF. The CDR3 DNA follows: TGCGCCAGCAGCTTGGAGCGGGGTGCGGGCACTGAAGCTTTCTTT.

The rearrangement uses TRBV6-5 and TRBJ2-3, with 7 positions matching TRBD2. The length of the CDR3 is 15 residues. V was pared by 2 bases and J by 2 bases, with 4 bases of the junction left unmatched. Per the germline V gene, CDR1 is MNHEY and CDR2 is SVGAGI. The CDR3 region has the DNA TGTGCCAGCAGTTACAAGCGGGGCCCCACAGATACGCAGTATTTT. It codes for CASSYKRGPTDTQYF.

The V call is TRBV4-1, the J call TRBJ2-7, with TRBD1 matching 10 bases. With V trimmed by 3 bases and J by 1 base, 3 bases remained unmatched. Germline CDR1 MGHRA, CDR2 YSYEKL. The CDR3 totals 15 residues. In DNA, the CDR3 is TGCGCCAGCAGCCACCCGGGACAGGGGTCCTACGAGCAGTACTTC. Translated, it gives CASSHPGQGSYEQYF.

J is TRBJ2-1 and V is TRBV3-1 (or the pseudogene TRBV3-2), with TRBD2 matching over 13 bases. With 3 bases clipped from V and 6 bases from J, the junction kept 5 bases outside the gene matches. The CDR3 contains 16 residues. Germline CDR1 LGHDT, CDR2 YNNKEL (reference sequence). CDR3 coding DNA: TGTGCCAGCAGCCATACCGGGACTAGCGGGACCAATGAGCAGTTCTTC. It translates to CASSHTGTSGTNEQFF.